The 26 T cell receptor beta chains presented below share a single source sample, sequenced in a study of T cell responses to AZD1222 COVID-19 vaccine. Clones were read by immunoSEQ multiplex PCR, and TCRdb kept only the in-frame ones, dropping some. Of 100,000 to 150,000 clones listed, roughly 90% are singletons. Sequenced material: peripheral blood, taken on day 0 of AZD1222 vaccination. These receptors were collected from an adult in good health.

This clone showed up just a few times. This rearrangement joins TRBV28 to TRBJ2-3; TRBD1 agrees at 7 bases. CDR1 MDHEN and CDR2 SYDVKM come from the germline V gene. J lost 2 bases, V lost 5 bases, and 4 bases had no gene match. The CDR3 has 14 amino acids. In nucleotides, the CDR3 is TGTGCCAGCAGTACGGACAGGCCCACAGATACGCAGTATTTT. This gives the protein CASSTDRPTDTQYF. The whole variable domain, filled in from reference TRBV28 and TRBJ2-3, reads DVKVTQSSRYLVKRTGEKVFLECVQDMDHENMFWYRQDPGLGLRLIYFSYDVKMKEKGDIPEGYSVSREKKERFSLILESASTNQTSMYLCASSTDRPTDTQYFGPGTRLTVL.

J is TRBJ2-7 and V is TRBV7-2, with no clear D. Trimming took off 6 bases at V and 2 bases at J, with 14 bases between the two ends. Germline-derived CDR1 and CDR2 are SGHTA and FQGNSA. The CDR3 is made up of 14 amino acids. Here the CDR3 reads CASSRRLATYEQYF. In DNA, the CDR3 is TGTGCCAGCAGTCGACGGCTGGCGACCTACGAGCAGTACTTC.

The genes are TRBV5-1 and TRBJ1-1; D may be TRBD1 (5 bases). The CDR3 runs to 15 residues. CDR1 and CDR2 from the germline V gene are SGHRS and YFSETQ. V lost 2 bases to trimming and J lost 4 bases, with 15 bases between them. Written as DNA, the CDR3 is TGCGCCAGCAGCTTTGACCCGGGGGGGGTCACTGAAGCTTTCTTT. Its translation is CASSFDPGGVTEAFF.

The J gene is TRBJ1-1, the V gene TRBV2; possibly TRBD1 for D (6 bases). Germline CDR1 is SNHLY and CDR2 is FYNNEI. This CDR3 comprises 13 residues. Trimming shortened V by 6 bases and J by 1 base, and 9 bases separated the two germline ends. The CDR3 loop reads CASRQGPNTEAFF. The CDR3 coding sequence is TGTGCCAGCAGACAGGGACCGAACACTGAAGCTTTCTTT.

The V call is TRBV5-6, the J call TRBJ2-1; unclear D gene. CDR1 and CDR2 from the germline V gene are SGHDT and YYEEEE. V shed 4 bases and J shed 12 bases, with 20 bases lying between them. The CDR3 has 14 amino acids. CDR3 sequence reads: CASSPNLQTGGQFF. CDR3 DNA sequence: TGTGCCAGCAGCCCGAACTTACAAACCGGCGGGCAGTTCTTC. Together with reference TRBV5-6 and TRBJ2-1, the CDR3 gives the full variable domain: DAGVTQSPTHLIKTRGQQVTLRCSPKSGHDTVSWYQQALGQGPQFIFQYYEEEERQRGNFPDRFSGHQFPNYSSELNVNALLLGDSALYLCASSPNLQTGGQFFGPGTRLTVL.

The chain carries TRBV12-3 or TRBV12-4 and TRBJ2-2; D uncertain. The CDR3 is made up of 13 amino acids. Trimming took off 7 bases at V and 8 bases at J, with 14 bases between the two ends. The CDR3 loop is CASTPQRRGELFF. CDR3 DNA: TGTGCCAGCACCCCCCAGCGTAGGGGGGAGCTGTTTTTT.

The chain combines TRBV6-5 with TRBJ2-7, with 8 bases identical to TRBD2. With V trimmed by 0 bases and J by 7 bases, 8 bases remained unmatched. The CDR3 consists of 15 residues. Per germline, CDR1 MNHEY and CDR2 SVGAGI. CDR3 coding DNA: TGTGCCAGCAGTTACTCGAGGACTAGCTTTACAGAGCAGTACTTC. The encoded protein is CASSYSRTSFTEQYF.

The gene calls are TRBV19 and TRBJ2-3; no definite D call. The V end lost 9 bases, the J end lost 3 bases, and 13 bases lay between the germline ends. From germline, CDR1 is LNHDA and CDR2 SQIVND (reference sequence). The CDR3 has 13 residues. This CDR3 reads CASRREQTDTQYF. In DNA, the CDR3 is TGTGCCAGCCGGCGAGAGCAAACAGATACGCAGTATTTT.

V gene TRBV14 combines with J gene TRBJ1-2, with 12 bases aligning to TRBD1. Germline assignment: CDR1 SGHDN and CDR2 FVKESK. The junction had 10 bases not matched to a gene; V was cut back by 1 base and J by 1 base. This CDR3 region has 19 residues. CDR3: CASSQATGTGGFRNYGYTF. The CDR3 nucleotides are TGTGCCAGCAGCCAAGCAACCGGGACAGGGGGCTTTCGTAACTATGGCTACACCTTC.

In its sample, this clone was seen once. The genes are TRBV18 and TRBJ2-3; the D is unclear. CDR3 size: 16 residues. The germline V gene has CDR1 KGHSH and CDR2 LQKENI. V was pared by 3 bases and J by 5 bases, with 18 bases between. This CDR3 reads CASSPPLREQQDTQYF. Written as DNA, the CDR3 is TGTGCCAGCTCACCCCCGCTGAGAGAGCAGCAAGATACGCAGTATTTT. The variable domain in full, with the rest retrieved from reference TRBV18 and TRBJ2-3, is NAGVMQNPRHLVRRRGQEARLRCSPMKGHSHVYWYRQLPEEGLKFMVYLQKENIIDESGMPKERFSAEFPKEGPSILRIQQVVRGDSAAYFCASSPPLREQQDTQYFGPGTRLTVL.

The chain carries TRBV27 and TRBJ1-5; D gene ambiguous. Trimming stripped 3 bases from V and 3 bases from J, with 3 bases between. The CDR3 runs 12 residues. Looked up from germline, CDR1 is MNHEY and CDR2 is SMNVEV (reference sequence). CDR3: CASSFHNQPQHF. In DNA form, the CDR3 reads TGTGCCAGCAGTTTCCACAATCAGCCCCAGCATTTT.

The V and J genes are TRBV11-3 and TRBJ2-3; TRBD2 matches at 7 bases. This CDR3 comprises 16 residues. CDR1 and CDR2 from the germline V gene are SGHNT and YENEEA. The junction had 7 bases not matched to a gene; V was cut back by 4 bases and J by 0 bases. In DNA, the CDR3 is TGTGCCAGCAGCTGGGGACTACCGATCAGCACAGATACGCAGTATTTT. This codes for CASSWGLPISTDTQYF.

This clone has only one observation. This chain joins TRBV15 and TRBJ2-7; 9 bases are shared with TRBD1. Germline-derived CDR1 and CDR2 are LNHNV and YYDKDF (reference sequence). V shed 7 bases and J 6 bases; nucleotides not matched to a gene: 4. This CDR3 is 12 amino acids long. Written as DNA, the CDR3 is TGTGCCACCACCGGGACAGGGATCGAGCAGTACTTC. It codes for CATTGTGIEQYF.

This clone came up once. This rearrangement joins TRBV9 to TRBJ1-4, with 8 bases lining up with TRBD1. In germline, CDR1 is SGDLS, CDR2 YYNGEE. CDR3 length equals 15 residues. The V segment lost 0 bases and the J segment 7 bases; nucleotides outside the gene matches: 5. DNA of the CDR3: TGTGCCAGCAGCGTAGGGACAGGGTCGTCTGAAAAACTGTTTTTT. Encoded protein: CASSVGTGSSEKLFF.

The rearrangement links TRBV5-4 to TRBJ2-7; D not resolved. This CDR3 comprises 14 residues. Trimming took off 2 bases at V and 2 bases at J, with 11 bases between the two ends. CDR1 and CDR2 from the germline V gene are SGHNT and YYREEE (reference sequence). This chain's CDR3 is CASSLRARAYEQYF. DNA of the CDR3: TGTGCCAGCAGCTTACGAGCCAGAGCCTACGAGCAGTACTTC.

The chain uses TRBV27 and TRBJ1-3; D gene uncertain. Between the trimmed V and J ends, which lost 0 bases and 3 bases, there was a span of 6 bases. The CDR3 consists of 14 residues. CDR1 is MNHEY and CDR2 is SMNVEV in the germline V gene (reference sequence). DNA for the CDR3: TGTGCCAGCAGTTTATCAGGAATTGGAAACACCATATATTTT. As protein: CASSLSGIGNTIYF.

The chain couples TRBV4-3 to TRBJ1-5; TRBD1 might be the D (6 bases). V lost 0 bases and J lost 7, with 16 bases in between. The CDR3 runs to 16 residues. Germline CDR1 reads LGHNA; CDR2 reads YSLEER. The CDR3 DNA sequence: TGCGCCAGCAGCCAAGAGGCGTCGGGGGGCGGACAGCCCCAGCATTTT. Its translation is CASSQEASGGGQPQHF.

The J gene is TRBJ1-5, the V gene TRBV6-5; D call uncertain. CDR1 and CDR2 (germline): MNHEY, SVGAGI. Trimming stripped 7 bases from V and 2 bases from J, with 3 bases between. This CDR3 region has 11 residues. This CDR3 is CASKGNQPQHF. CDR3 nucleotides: TGTGCCAGCAAGGGCAATCAGCCCCAGCATTTT.

The CDR3 DNA is TGTGCCAGCAACGACGGAGGGATCTATGGCTACACCTTC. It yields the protein CASNDGGIYGYTF. The rearrangement joins TRBV21-1 to TRBJ1-2. TRBV21-1 is deemed a pseudogene. The CDR3 runs 13 residues.

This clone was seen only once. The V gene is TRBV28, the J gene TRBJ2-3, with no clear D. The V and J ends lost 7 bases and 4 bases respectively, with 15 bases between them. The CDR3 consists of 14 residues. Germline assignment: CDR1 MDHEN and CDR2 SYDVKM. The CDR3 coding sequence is TGTGCCAGCATTACCAACCCTCTTTCAGATACGCAGTATTTT. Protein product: CASITNPLSDTQYF.

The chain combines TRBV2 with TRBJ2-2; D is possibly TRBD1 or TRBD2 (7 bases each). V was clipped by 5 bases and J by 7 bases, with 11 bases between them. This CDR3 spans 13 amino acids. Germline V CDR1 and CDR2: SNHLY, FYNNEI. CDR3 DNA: TGTGCCAGCAGTCAGGGGGGGATCGGGGAGCTGTTTTTT. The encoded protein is CASSQGGIGELFF.

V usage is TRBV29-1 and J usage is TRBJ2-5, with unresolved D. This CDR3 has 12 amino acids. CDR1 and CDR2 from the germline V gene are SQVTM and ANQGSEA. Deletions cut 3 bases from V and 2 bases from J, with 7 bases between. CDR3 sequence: CSVDSIQETQYF. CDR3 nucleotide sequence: TGCAGCGTTGACAGTATACAAGAGACCCAGTACTTC.

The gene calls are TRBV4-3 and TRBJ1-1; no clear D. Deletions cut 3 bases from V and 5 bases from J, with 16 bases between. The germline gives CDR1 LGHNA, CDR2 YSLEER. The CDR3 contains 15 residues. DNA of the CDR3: TGCGCCAGCAGCCATCCAGTGAAAGGTGGGACTGAAGCTTTCTTT. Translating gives CASSHPVKGGTEAFF.

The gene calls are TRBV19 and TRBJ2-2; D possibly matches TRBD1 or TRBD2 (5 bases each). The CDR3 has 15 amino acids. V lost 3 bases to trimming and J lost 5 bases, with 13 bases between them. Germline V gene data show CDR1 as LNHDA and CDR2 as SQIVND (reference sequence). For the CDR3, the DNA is TGTGCCAGTAGTATCAGGGAGAGGGGAACCGGGGAGCTGTTTTTT. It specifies CASSIRERGTGELFF.

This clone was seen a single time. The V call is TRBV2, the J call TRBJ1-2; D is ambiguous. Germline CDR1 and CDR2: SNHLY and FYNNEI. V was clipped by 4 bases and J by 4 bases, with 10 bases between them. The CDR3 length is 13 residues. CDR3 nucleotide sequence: TGTGCCAGCAGTGTCTACATCGGCTATGGCTACACCTTC. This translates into CASSVYIGYGYTF. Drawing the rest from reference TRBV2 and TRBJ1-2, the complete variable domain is EPEVTQTPSHQVTQMGQEVILRCVPISNHLYFYWYRQILGQKVEFLVSFYNNEISEKSEIFDDQFSVERPDGSNFTLKIRSTKLEDSAMYFCASSVYIGYGYTFGSGTRLTVV.

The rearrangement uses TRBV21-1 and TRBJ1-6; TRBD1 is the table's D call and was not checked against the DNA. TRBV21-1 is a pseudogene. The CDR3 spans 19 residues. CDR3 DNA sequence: TGTGCCAGCAGCAGAAAAAAGAGCCCGACATCTCTCAATAATTCACCCCTCCACTTT. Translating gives CASSRKKSPTSLNNSPLHF.